This TCR beta chain originates from a study of blood T cell repertoires in COVID-19 (dated by TCRdb to 2018 to 2021). Concerning the study at large: Collaborator samples came from the United States, Italy and Spain and covered acute and convalescent phases of COVID-19. Samples were obtained from the ongoing ImmuneRACE study (first 160 participants) and from 1,254 subjects provided by 6 global collaborators. The dataset comprised deeply sampled blood TCRbeta repertoires from subjects exposed to, actively infected with, or recovered from COVID-19. The repertoires were made available in a free public database intended to serve as a resource for research on the immune response to SARS-CoV-2. Sample metadata almost always included a de-identified subject ID, COVID-19 status, age in years and sex. Where available, HLA class I and class II types were obtained from metadata supplied by the sample provider rather than from assay-based typing. The prospective study material was composed of cDNA or gDNA derived from T cells, B-cell-depleted T cells, or PBMCs.

In the prospective study, participants were roughly 18 to 90 years old, resided in 20 to 30 geographic areas of the United States, and were enrolled through a virtual design. Cohort assignment in the prospective study relied on participant-reported clinical history from a screening survey and a study questionnaire. For ImmuneRACE Cohort 3, a participant was defined as recovered based on two consecutive negative NP/OP PCR tests, clearance by a healthcare professional, or resolution of symptoms. Each participant in the prospective study had whole blood, serum and a nasopharyngeal or oropharyngeal swab collected by mobile phlebotomists. Prospective study participants could optionally give additional blood draws and questionnaires over a 2-month period. Prospective study blood samples were shipped either frozen or at room temperature before DNA extraction. TCRbeta CDR3 regions were amplified from genomic DNA by means of the immunoSEQ Assay, a bias-controlled multiplex PCR. Per the original workflow: Nucleated cell counts per sample were estimated from amplification of reference gene primers within the assay. Sequence reads were collapsed and filtered to measure the absolute abundance of every unique TCRbeta CDR3 rearrangement. For each sample, productive Simpson clonality was calculated as the square root of Simpson's diversity index over productive rearrangements. TCRdb provides this immuneACCESS table in a form limited to in-frame rearrangements. Some clones are lacking; in checked studies, under half of them reflect an unresolved V gene, and why the rest are absent is not known. Clonal size and the V and J genes are those of that table, whereas D and trimming came from the DNA. Across this sample there are a few hundred thousand clones, with around 89% seen only once. The top ten clonotypes cover about 9.3% of the sample.

CDR3 length: 17 amino acids, cysteine to phenylalanine. Only the CDR3 portion is preserved as DNA: 51 bases, with reading frame beginning at the first base. From V the trimming removes 0 bases and from J it removes 2 bases, while the gene matches leave 7 bases of the junction unaccounted for. The germline V gene (reference sequence) provides CDR1 LNHDA and CDR2 SQIVND. Findings and caveats that apply to the study as a whole: The amount of clinical and demographic metadata varied by source and participant and was provided uncurated.

Worth noting for this clone: Its antigen is not yet known. Qualities for individual bases were not recorded, and no much larger clone is one base off.

This TCR was recovered from a man aged 40-55 years who had recovered from COVID-19. The rearrangement joined TRBV19 to TRBJ1-2, and TRBD1 aligns with 9 junction nucleotides. Material: PBMCs or T cells enriched from blood (not recorded which). The DNA sequence follows: TGTGCCAGTAGTATAGATTTGGGGACAGGGAAGAACTATGGCTACACCTTC. The resulting protein is CASSIDLGTGKNYGYTF. Reference TRBV19 and TRBJ1-2 proteins supply the regions before and after the CDR3; the full variable domain is: DGGITQSPKYLFRKEGQNVTLSCEQNLNHDAMYWYRQDPGQGLRLIYYSQIVNDFQKGDIAEGYSVSREKKESFPLTVTSAQKNPTAFYLCASSIDLGTGKNYGYTFGSGTRLTVV.